This T cell receptor beta chain stems from a study of T-cell reconstitution after alpha-beta-depleted transplantation in children. V shed 1 base and J shed 4 bases, with 7 bases lying between them. Germline V gene data show CDR1 as SGHDN and CDR2 as FVKESK. The CDR3 has 13 residues. The TCRbeta library incorporated unique molecular identifiers. TCRdb independently ran MiXCR on the PCR reads; one entry per CDR3 protein. The data show 490,000 or so distinct CDR3 sequences, under 15% seen once. The table lists this clonotype with a few counts. This chain uses TRBV14 with TRBJ1-2; unclear D gene. This receptor was taken from a human donor who donated a stem cell graft to a child with combined immunodeficiency. The specimen was PBMCs from the stem cell graft donor, collected from the stem cell graft. The CDR3 protein is CASSQGGLYGYTF. The CDR3 region has the DNA TGTGCCAGCAGCCAAGGGGGTCTCTATGGCTACACCTTC.